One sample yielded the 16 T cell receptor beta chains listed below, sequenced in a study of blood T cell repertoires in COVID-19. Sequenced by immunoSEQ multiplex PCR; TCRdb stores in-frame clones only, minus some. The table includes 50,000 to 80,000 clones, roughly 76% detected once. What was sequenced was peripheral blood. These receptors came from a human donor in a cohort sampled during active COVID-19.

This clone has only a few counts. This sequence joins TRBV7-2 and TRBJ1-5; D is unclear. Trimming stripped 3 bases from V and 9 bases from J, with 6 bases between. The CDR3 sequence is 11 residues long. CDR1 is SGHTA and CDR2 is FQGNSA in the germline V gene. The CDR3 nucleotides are TGTGCCAGCAGCTTGTCGGGGCCCCAGCATTTT. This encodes CASSLSGPQHF.

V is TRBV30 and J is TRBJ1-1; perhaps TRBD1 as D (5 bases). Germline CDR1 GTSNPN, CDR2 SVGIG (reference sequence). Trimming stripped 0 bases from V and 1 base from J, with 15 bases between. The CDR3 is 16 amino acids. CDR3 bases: TGTGCCTGGAGTGTACCTGCCCTTAGGGGGAACACTGAAGCTTTCTTT. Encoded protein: CAWSVPALRGNTEAFF. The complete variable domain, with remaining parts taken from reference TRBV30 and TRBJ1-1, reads SQTIHQWPATLVQPVGSPLSLECTVEGTSNPNLYWYRQAAGRGLQLLFYSVGIGQISSEVPQNLSASRPQDRQFILSSKKLLLSDSGFYLCAWSVPALRGNTEAFFGQGTRLTVV.

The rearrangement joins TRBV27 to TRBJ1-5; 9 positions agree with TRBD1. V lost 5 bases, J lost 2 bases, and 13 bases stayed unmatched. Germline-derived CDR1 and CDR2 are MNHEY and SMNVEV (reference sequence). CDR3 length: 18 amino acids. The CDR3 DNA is TGTGCCAGCAGTCCGAATCGCCGGACAGGGGACCGCAATCAGCCCCAGCATTTT. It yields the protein CASSPNRRTGDRNQPQHF.

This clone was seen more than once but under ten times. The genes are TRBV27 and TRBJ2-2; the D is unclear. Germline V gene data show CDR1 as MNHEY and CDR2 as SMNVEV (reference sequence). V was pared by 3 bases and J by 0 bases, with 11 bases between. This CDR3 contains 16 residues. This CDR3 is CASSLASPANTGELFF. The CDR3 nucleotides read TGTGCCAGCAGTTTGGCAAGTCCCGCGAACACCGGGGAGCTGTTTTTT.

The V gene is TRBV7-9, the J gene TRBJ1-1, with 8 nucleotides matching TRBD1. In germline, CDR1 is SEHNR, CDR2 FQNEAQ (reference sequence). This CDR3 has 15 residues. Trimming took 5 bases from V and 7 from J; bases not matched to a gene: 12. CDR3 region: CASSVAGTGGFEAFF. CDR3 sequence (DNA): TGTGCCAGCAGCGTTGCCGGGACAGGAGGCTTTGAAGCTTTCTTT.

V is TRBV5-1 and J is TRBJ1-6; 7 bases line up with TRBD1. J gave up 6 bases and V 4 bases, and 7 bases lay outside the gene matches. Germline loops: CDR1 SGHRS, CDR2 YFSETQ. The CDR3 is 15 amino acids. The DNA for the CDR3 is TGCGCCAGCAGCGAAGGGACAGCTATTAATTCACCCCTCCACTTT. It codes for CASSEGTAINSPLHF.

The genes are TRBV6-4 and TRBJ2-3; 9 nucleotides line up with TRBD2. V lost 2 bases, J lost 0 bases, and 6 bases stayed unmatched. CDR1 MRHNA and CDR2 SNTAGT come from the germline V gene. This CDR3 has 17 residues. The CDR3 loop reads CASSDPKRGVSTDTQYF. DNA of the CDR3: TGTGCCAGCAGTGACCCAAAGCGGGGGGTAAGCACAGATACGCAGTATTTT.

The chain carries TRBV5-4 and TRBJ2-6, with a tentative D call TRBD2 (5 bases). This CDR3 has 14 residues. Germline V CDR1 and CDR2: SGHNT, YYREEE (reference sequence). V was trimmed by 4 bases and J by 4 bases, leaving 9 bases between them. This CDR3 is CASSHRGGANVLTF. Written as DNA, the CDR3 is TGTGCCAGCAGCCACAGAGGGGGGGCCAACGTCCTGACTTTC.

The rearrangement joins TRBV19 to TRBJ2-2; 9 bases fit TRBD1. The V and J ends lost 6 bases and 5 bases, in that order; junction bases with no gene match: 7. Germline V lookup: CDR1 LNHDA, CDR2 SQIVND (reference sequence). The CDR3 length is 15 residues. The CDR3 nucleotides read TGTGCCAGTAGCCCCCCCGGGACAGGGACCGGGGAGCTGTTTTTT. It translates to CASSPPGTGTGELFF.

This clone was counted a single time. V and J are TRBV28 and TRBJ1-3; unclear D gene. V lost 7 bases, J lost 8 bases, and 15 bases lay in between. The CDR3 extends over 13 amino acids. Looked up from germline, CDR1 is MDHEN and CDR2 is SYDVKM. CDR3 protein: CASMRRSAYTIYF. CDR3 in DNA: TGTGCCAGCATGCGGAGATCGGCGTACACCATATATTTT.

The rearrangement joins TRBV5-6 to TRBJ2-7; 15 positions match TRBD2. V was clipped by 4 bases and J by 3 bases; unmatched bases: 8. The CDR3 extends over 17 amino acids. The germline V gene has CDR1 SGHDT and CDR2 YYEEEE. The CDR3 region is CASSTRTSGGASYEQYF. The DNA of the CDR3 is TGTGCCAGCAGCACCCGGACTAGCGGGGGGGCGAGCTACGAGCAGTACTTC. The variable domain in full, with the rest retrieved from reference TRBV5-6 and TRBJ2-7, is DAGVTQSPTHLIKTRGQQVTLRCSPKSGHDTVSWYQQALGQGPQFIFQYYEEEERQRGNFPDRFSGHQFPNYSSELNVNALLLGDSALYLCASSTRTSGGASYEQYFGPGTRLTVT.

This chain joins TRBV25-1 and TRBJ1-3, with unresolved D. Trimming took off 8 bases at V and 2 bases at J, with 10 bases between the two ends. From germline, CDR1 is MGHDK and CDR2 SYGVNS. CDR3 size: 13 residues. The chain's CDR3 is CASGRKAGNTIYF. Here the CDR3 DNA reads TGTGCCAGCGGGCGAAAAGCTGGAAACACCATATATTTT.

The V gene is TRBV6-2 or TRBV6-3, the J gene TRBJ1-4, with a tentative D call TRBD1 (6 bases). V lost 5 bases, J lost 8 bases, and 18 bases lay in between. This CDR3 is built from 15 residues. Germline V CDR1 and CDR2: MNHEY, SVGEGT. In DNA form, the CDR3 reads TGTGCCAGCAGTGACTACAGGGACCCAAGCGAAAAACTGTTTTTT. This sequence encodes CASSDYRDPSEKLFF.

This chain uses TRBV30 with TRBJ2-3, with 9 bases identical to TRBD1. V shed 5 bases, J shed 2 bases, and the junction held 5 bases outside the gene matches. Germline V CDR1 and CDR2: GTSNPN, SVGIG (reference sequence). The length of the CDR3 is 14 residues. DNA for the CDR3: TGTGCCTGGGGGACAGGGCCGCCCACAGATACGCAGTATTTT. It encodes CAWGTGPPTDTQYF.

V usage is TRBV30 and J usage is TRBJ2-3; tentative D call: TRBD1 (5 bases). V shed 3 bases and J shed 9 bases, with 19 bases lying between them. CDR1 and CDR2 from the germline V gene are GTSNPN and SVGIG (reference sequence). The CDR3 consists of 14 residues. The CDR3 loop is CAWRRITGSQTQYF. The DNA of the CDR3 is TGTGCCTGGAGAAGGATTACAGGCAGCCAGACGCAGTATTTT.

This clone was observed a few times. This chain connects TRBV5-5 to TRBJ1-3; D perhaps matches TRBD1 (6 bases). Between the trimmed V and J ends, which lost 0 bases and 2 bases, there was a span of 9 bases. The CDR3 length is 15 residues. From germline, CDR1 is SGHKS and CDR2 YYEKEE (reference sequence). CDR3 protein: CASSLETGTGNTIYF. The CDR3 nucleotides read TGTGCCAGCAGCTTGGAAACAGGGACTGGAAACACCATATATTTT. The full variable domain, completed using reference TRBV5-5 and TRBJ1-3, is DAGVTQSPTHLIKTRGQQVTLRCSPISGHKSVSWYQQVLGQGPQFIFQYYEKEERGRGNFPDRFSARQFPNYSSELNVNALLLGDSALYLCASSLETGTGNTIYFGEGSWLTVV.